This passage covers 15 T cell receptor beta chains from one sample sequenced in a study of T cell clusters in autoimmune cytopenias. One tube held mixed TRB-A and TRB-B primer pools for touch-down PCR. TCRdb re-called the multiplex PCR reads and gives one entry per CDR3 protein, without DNA. Recorded for this sample: approximately 7,500 distinct CDR3 sequences. TRB was amplified from about 270 ng of peripheral blood genomic DNA per sample. These sequences were also reported in another study, on T cell repertoires in aging, cancer and after chemotherapy.

Input material: peripheral blood. The receptors were sampled from a human donor with an autoimmune cytopenia or autoimmune hepatitis (not recorded which).

The V and J genes are TRBV5-6 and TRBJ1-3; lacking DNA, the TRBD1 call made by TCRdb goes unchecked. CDR1 and CDR2 from the germline V gene are SGHDT and YYEEEE. This CDR3 spans 16 amino acids. The CDR3 region is CASSLGQGAAGNTIYF.

The chain recombines TRBV18 with TRBJ2-1; TCRdb's D call of TRBD2 is untestable without DNA. The CDR3 runs to 16 residues. Germline CDR1 is KGHSH and CDR2 is LQKENI. The CDR3 is CASSPPTSGGIHEQFF.

This chain uses TRBV20-1 with TRBJ2-1; the TCRdb call, TRBD2, lacks DNA for checking. Germline lookup yields CDR1 DFQATT and CDR2 SNEGSKA (reference sequence). The CDR3 runs to 15 residues. CDR3 in amino acids: CSAGTSGGRLVEQFF.

J is TRBJ1-5 and V is TRBV20-1. The CDR3 is 13 residues long. The V gene's germline CDR1 is DFQATT and CDR2 SNEGSKA (reference sequence). The CDR3 reads CSARVDSNQPQHF.

This chain links TRBV20-1 with TRBJ2-1; TCRdb outputs TRBD1, but without DNA this stays unchecked. The CDR3 covers 12 residues. Germline values: CDR1 DFQATT, CDR2 SNEGSKA (reference sequence). Here the CDR3 reads CSASGQSNEQFF.

The V and J genes are TRBV11-2 and TRBJ2-3; TCRdb picks TRBD2, but there is no DNA to check that call. There are 16 residues in the CDR3. CDR1 is SGHAT, CDR2 FQNNGV, per germline. The CDR3 loop reads CASSLSGTSKVDTQYF.

The V call is TRBV7-3, the J call TRBJ2-1; with no DNA, the TCRdb D assignment of TRBD2 cannot be verified. The CDR3 covers 16 residues. CDR1 is SGHTA, CDR2 FQGTGA, per germline. CDR3 protein: CASSPNSGGSIHEQFF.

CDR3: CASSEQRSSYEQYF. V gene TRBV6-5 combines with J gene TRBJ2-7. In germline, CDR1 is MNHEY, CDR2 SVGAGI. The CDR3 is made up of 14 amino acids.

V and J are TRBV12-5 and TRBJ2-2. The CDR3 is made up of 14 amino acids. Germline CDR1 reads LGHNT; CDR2 reads FRNRAP. CDR3: CASGAKGWAGELFF. Full variable domain (rest looked up from reference TRBV12-5 and TRBJ2-2): DARVTQTPRHKVTEMGQEVTMRCQPILGHNTVFWYRQTMMQGLELLAYFRNRAPLDDSGMPKDRFSAEMPDATLATLKIQPSEPRDSAVYFCASGAKGWAGELFFGEGSRLTVL.

The chain has TRBV10-2 and TRBJ2-4; TCRdb selects TRBD1, and the lack of DNA leaves this call unchecked. Germline values: CDR1 WSHSY, CDR2 SAAADI. The CDR3 has 16 residues. The CDR3 loop is CASSVGVEGAKNIQYF.

In terms of frequency, this clonotype is medium-sized. V usage is TRBV27 and J usage is TRBJ2-7; TCRdb indicates TRBD2, and absent DNA this call remains unverified. The germline gives CDR1 MNHEY, CDR2 SMNVEV (reference sequence). This CDR3 is built from 15 residues. CDR3 loop: CASSLGLGLLYEQYF.

By frequency, this clonotype is medium-sized (0.01 to 0.1%). This sequence joins TRBV27 and TRBJ2-7; absent DNA, TCRdb's TRBD1 call cannot be checked. CDR1 is MNHEY, CDR2 SMNVEV, per germline (reference sequence). This CDR3 is built from 16 residues. The CDR3 reads CASSAIDRQSSYEQYF.

This clonotype is classed as medium-sized by frequency. This chain links TRBV7-9 with TRBJ1-2. Per the germline V gene, CDR1 is SEHNR and CDR2 is FQNEAQ (reference sequence). CDR3 length equals 16 residues. The CDR3: CASSLARVGLNYGYTF.

CDR3 amino acids: CASSDSNSPLHF. The rearrangement joins TRBV6-1 to TRBJ1-6. Germline CDR1 reads MNHNS; CDR2 reads SASEGT. The CDR3 runs to 12 residues.

This clonotype is identified as medium-sized from frequency. The chain joins TRBV6-1 to TRBJ1-1. There are 12 residues in the CDR3. Germline V gene sequence: CDR1 MNHNS, CDR2 SASEGT. The CDR3 here is CASSEVRTEAFF.